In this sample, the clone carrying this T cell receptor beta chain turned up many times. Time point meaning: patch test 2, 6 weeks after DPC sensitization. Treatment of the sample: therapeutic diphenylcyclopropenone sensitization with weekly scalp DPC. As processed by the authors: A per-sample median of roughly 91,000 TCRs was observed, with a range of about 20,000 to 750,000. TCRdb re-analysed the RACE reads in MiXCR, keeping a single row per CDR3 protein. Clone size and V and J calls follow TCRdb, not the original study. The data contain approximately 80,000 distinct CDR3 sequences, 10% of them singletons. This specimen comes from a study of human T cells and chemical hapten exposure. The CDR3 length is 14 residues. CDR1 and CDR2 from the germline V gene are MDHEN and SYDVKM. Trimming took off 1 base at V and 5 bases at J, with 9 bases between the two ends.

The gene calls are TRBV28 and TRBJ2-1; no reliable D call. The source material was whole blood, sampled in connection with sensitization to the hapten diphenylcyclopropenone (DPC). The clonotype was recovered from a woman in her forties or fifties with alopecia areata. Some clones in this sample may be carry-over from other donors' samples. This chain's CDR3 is CASSLSSRNNEQFF. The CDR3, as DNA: TGTGCCAGCAGTTTATCGAGCAGGAACAATGAGCAGTTCTTC.